Listed here are 6 T cell receptor beta chains from one sample, sequenced in a study of vaccination and CD4 T cells after COVID-19. TCRdb independently ran MiXCR on the PCR reads; one entry per CDR3 protein. The data contain tens of thousands of distinct CDR3 sequences, 50% to 70% of them seen just once; the ten biggest clones take up 0.8% to 1%. The specimen was CD4+ T cells from blood, collected before SARS-CoV-2 vaccination. The origin of the receptors is a human donor who had recovered from COVID-19.

This clonotype has only a few counts. V gene TRBV6-1 combines with J gene TRBJ2-1, with TRBD2 matching over 9 bases. CDR1 MNHNS and CDR2 SASEGT come from the germline V gene. The length of the CDR3 is 17 residues. V dropped 3 bases and J dropped 7; count of bases not matched to a gene: 13. CDR3 amino acids: CASSESFGTSLGNEQFF. DNA for the CDR3: TGTGCCAGCAGTGAGAGTTTTGGGACTAGCCTAGGGAATGAGCAGTTCTTC.

The rearrangement links TRBV6-4 to TRBJ1-5, with unresolved D. Germline-derived CDR1 and CDR2 are MRHNA and SNTAGT. Trimming took off 2 bases at V and 2 bases at J, with 7 bases between the two ends. The CDR3 has 14 amino acids. The CDR3 protein is CASSDKGGNQPQHF. For the CDR3, the DNA is TGTGCCAGCAGTGACAAGGGCGGCAATCAGCCCCAGCATTTT.

The chain recombines TRBV4-1 with TRBJ1-5; TRBD1 is a possible D gene (6 bases). CDR1 and CDR2 from the germline V gene are MGHRA and YSYEKL. This CDR3 spans 15 amino acids. The V end was cut by 4 bases, the J end by 1 base, with 11 bases between. Here the CDR3 DNA reads TGCGCCAGCAGCCTCAGGGGAGTGAGCAATCAGCCCCAGCATTTT. Its translation is CASSLRGVSNQPQHF.

This chain links TRBV20-1 with TRBJ1-1; D not resolved. Trimming removed 7 bases from V and 4 bases from J, with 13 bases in between. The CDR3 extends over 12 amino acids. Germline V CDR1 and CDR2: DFQATT, SNEGSKA (reference sequence). CDR3 loop: CSVRRSGTEAFF. The CDR3 DNA reads as TGCAGTGTTCGCAGGTCAGGCACTGAAGCTTTCTTT.

This clonotype occurred a few times. The chain links TRBV6-1 to TRBJ2-3; 7 bases map to TRBD2. The junction had 6 bases not matched to a gene; V was cut back by 6 bases and J by 3 bases. The CDR3 spans 14 residues. The germline gives CDR1 MNHNS, CDR2 SASEGT. CDR3 DNA sequence: TGTGCCAGCAGGGGGGGGATCGGGACAGATACGCAGTATTTT. Translated, it gives CASRGGIGTDTQYF.

The rearrangement links TRBV30 to TRBJ2-3; D is ambiguous. The CDR3 has 12 amino acids. Germline CDR1 reads GTSNPN; CDR2 reads SVGIG (reference sequence). V lost 3 bases and J lost 1, with 5 bases in between. CDR3 sequence: CAWRRGTDTQYF. The CDR3 DNA reads TGTGCCTGGAGGCGAGGCACAGATACGCAGTATTTT.